The T cell receptor beta chain described here comes from a study of T cells in localized non-small cell lung cancer. TCRdb's table, derived via immunoSEQ multiplex PCR, lists solely in-frame clones and lacks some. The sample records roughly 58,000 clones, approximately 80% being singletons. Germline CDR1 MNHEY, CDR2 SVGAGI. This CDR3 is built from 13 residues. V dropped 10 bases and J dropped 0 bases, with 13 bases sitting between them. Whole-study results and caveats: The study found T cell clonality highest in uninvolved adjacent lung, above tumor. Adjacent lung tissue had a median about 58 of the top 100 clones found in the tumor.

On this clone: The antigen is not known.

The clonotype was recovered from a man between 40 and 70 years old with stage II lung adenocarcinoma. The chain recombines TRBV6-5 with TRBJ2-7; a weak D match, TRBD2 (5 bases). The material sequenced was PBMCs, taken before any cancer treatment. CDR3 in DNA: TGTGCCACCCAGGAGGCACTCTCCTACGAGCAGTACTTC. Its protein is CATQEALSYEQYF.